Listed below are T cell receptor beta chains from one sample, sequenced in a study of blood T cell repertoires in COVID-19. Assay: immunoSEQ multiplex PCR; the TCRdb copy retains only in-frame clones and omits some. The data contain under 200,000 clones, approximately 90% of them singletons. Input material: peripheral blood. The receptors come from a woman aged 80 or over in a cohort sampled during active or convalescent COVID-19. Both conserved end residues are part of each CDR3.

TRBV18 | CASSPGLLTYEQYF
TRBV27 | CASSLSGYGYTF
TRBV10-3 | CAISRGGGGSSGANVLTF
TRBV12-3/TRBV12-4 | CASALSNYGYTF
TRBV6-4 | CASSEFSGNSPLHF
TRBV4-3 | CASSQDFGRQAYEQYF
TRBV14 | CASSQVFQRSPYGYTF
TRBV5-1 | CASSLAGGFYGNTIYF
TRBV6-5 | CASDRGESEFF
TRBV4-1 | CASSHPLLGRSYNEQFF
TRBV21-1 | CASHFRKRRLQGASGELFF
TRBV24-1 | CATSDSGEATNEKLFF
TRBV7-2 | CASSLARGEGYTF
TRBV9 | CASSPGQGAHGYTF
TRBV18 | CASSPQGSQGAGYTF
TRBV9 | CASSVSGNTEAFF
TRBV28 | CASSLGAGKTYGYTF
TRBV5-1 | CASSSEDSYQETQYF
TRBV6-5 | CASRSRDRNTGELFF
TRBV6-5 | CASSYIGAGRSETQYF
TRBV5-5 | CASSTGLAGANSYNEQFF
TRBV27 | CASSSGGQSGNTIYF
TRBV6-5 | CASSSPGGSSYEQYF
TRBV11-2 | CASSLGSFQELSYGYTF
TRBV7-2 | CASSLTSGFSETQYF
TRBV6-5 | CASIIGAGEAFF
TRBV6-6 | CASSYSAQGENEQFF
TRBV24-1 | CATSGSDEQFF
TRBV28 | CASSLRIVRRGVETQYF
TRBV5-1 | CASSLAAVGGTDTQYF
TRBV3-1/TRBV3-2 | CASSTITDWMGTDTQYF
TRBV5-6 | CASSLPGVHEKLFF
TRBV28 | CASSFAGEGSSPLHF
TRBV10-3 | CAISESGGTNEKLFF
TRBV30 | CAWMSGVSSTDTQYF
TRBV27 | CASSPSSGGLVYEQYF
TRBV2 | CASSDQRYPTGELFF
TRBV5-1 | CASSLAQTNSPLHF
TRBV5-1 | CASSLGGSSSQSQETQYF
TRBV9 | CASSVVAGLGETQYF
TRBV2 | CASRETGGKNTEAFF
TRBV2 | CASSTGGGYFGNTEAFF
TRBV4-1 | CASSQEGGGRGKQPQHF
TRBV5-1 | CASSLATRRGETQYF
TRBV2 | CASIRQGQNYGYTF
TRBV7-2 | CASSLVGDRRSYEQYF
TRBV2 | CASTLKKTGPTNYGYTF
TRBV2 | CASRTGVGDEQFF
TRBV18 | CASSADRRETQYF
TRBV10-3 | CAIAQGGSPLHF
TRBV7-2 | CASSLVQGSRYEQYF
TRBV5-5 | CATQENSDGYTF
TRBV29-1 | CSVGGSTGDQAFF
TRBV19 | CASSKGFDYGYTF
TRBV24-1 | CATSDPGQRLDGYTF
TRBV5-1 | CASSTGQDSAEAFF